Presented here are 17 T cell receptor beta chains from one specimen sequenced in a study of CD8+CD57+ T cells in acquired aplastic anemia. Before being chosen for sequencing, patients had shown CD8+CD57+ cell expansion by flow cytometry. Profiling of TCR beta VDJ combinations and CDR3 sequences used genomic DNA as template. MiXCR, run by TCRdb on the reads, gives a single entry per CDR3 protein. In the table there are fewer than 200,000 distinct CDR3 sequences, almost 50% of which are singletons. The sequenced sample consisted of sorted CD4+, CD8+, or CD8+CD57+ T cells (not recorded which) from PBMCs. These receptors all stem from a human donor with aplastic anemia.

This chain joins TRBV27 and TRBJ1-1, with a tentative D call TRBD1 (6 bases). The CDR3 extends over 14 amino acids. V lost 6 bases to trimming and J lost 6 bases, with 17 bases between them. Germline V gene sequence: CDR1 MNHEY, CDR2 SMNVEV (reference sequence). The CDR3 sequence is CASRGVGGVAEAFF. CDR3 sequence (DNA): TGTGCCAGCAGGGGGGTCGGGGGCGTGGCTGAAGCTTTCTTT.

V is TRBV20-1 and J is TRBJ1-3; D is possibly TRBD1 (6 bases). The CDR3 runs to 13 residues. The germline CDR1 and CDR2 sequences are DFQATT and SNEGSKA (reference sequence). Between the trimmed V and J ends, which lost 5 bases and 1 base, there was a span of 9 bases. CDR3 in DNA: TGCAGTGCTCTAACAGGGTCTGGAAACACCATATATTTT. Its protein is CSALTGSGNTIYF.

The chain joins TRBV5-4 to TRBJ2-1; no firm D call. Germline CDR1 reads SGHNT; CDR2 reads YYREEE (reference sequence). The CDR3 has 15 amino acids. The germline V and J ends were trimmed by 0 bases and 0 bases, with 7 bases remaining between them. CDR3 nucleotides: TGTGCCAGCAGCTTGGGAACAAGCTCCTACAATGAGCAGTTCTTC. It codes for CASSLGTSSYNEQFF.

This clonotype was recorded once. This chain connects TRBV4-3 to TRBJ1-1, with 7 nucleotides matching TRBD1. The CDR3 extends over 16 amino acids. Trimming took 5 bases from V and 5 from J; bases not matched to a gene: 14. CDR1 and CDR2 from the germline V gene are LGHNA and YSLEER. DNA of the CDR3: TGCGCCAGCAGCTCCCGAGGAGGGGGCGCTTGGACTGAAGCTTTCTTT. It translates to CASSSRGGGAWTEAFF.

The rearrangement uses TRBV12-3 or TRBV12-4 and TRBJ1-1, with unresolved D. The CDR3 extends over 14 amino acids. V shed 1 base and J shed 6 bases, with 12 bases lying between them. CDR3 sequence: CASSLGGSLAEAFF. CDR3 nucleotides: TGTGCCAGCAGTTTAGGCGGCAGTCTCGCTGAAGCTTTCTTT.

At least ten counts were recorded for this clonotype. The chain combines TRBV6-1 with TRBJ2-5; D remains unclear. CDR3 size: 14 residues. Deletions cut 1 base from V and 2 bases from J, with 8 bases between. Germline V gives CDR1 MNHNS, CDR2 SASEGT. This chain's CDR3 is CASSEGVLQETQYF. In nucleotides, the CDR3 is TGTGCCAGCAGTGAAGGGGTACTACAAGAGACCCAGTACTTC.

At least ten counts were recorded for this clonotype. The chain couples TRBV19 to TRBJ1-1; 7 nucleotides line up with TRBD1. Germline V gene sequence: CDR1 LNHDA, CDR2 SQIVND (reference sequence). CDR3 length: 14 residues. The V and J ends lost 4 bases and 7 bases, in that order; junction bases with no gene match: 9. DNA of the CDR3: TGTGCCAGTAGTAGACAGGGAGAAGGTCTTGAAGCTTTCTTT. It yields the protein CASSRQGEGLEAFF.

The chain couples TRBV14 to TRBJ1-2; D is possibly TRBD1 (6 bases). The germline V and J ends were trimmed by 2 bases and 8 bases, with 12 bases remaining between them. CDR3 length: 13 amino acids. Germline lookup yields CDR1 SGHDN and CDR2 FVKESK. This chain's CDR3 is CASSQLTGSGYTF. The CDR3 DNA is TGTGCCAGCAGCCAATTAACAGGGTCCGGCTACACCTTC. Full variable domain (missing parts from reference TRBV14 and TRBJ1-2): EAGVTQFPSHSVIEKGQTVTLRCDPISGHDNLYWYRRVMGKEIKFLLHFVKESKQDESGMPNNRFLAERTGGTYSTLKVQPAELEDSGVYFCASSQLTGSGYTFGSGTRLTVV.

This clonotype has at least ten counts. The gene calls are TRBV5-5 and TRBJ2-7; 7 nucleotides match TRBD1. Germline V CDR1 and CDR2: SGHKS, YYEKEE (reference sequence). With 0 bases clipped from V and 5 bases from J, the junction kept 11 bases outside the gene matches. CDR3 size: 16 residues. In nucleotides, the CDR3 is TGTGCCAGCAGCTTGGCGTCTATAGGGGGCCCAAACGAGCAGTACTTC. It codes for CASSLASIGGPNEQYF.

The V gene is TRBV25-1, the J gene TRBJ2-1, with TRBD2 matching over 9 bases. The CDR3 is 16 amino acids. The trim removed 4 bases at V and 4 bases at J, leaving 8 bases unmatched. Germline V lookup: CDR1 MGHDK, CDR2 SYGVNS. Here the CDR3 DNA reads TGTGCCAGCAGTGGGGGGGTGCTAGCGGGGTACAATGAGCAGTTCTTC. This gives the protein CASSGGVLAGYNEQFF.

The chain carries TRBV9 and TRBJ2-1; D gene ambiguous. V lost 4 bases to trimming and J lost 3 bases, with 11 bases between them. This CDR3 is built from 14 residues. Germline V gene lookup returns CDR1 SGDLS and CDR2 YYNGEE. The chain's CDR3 is CASSLPQLYNEQFF. The CDR3 DNA reads as TGTGCCAGCAGCTTGCCCCAGCTCTACAATGAGCAGTTCTTC.

The table lists this clonotype with a few counts. The V gene is TRBV7-2, the J gene TRBJ2-7; 8 positions agree with TRBD2. The CDR3 loop spans 15 amino acids. The V gene's germline CDR1 is SGHTA and CDR2 FQGNSA. The J segment lost 0 bases and the V segment lost 6 bases, leaving 7 bases of the junction unmatched. CDR3 bases: TGTGCCAGCAGTGTAGCGGGGACGACCTCCTACGAGCAGTACTTC. Encoded protein: CASSVAGTTSYEQYF. Full variable domain (rest looked up from reference TRBV7-2 and TRBJ2-7): GAGVSQSPSNKVTEKGKDVELRCDPISGHTALYWYRQSLGQGLEFLIYFQGNSAPDKSGLPSDRFSAERTGGSVSTLTIQRTQQEDSAVYLCASSVAGTTSYEQYFGPGTRLTVT.

This clonotype was observed once. The CDR3 coding sequence is TGTGCCAGCAGCCGAGGCGGGTCCAATTCACCCCTCCACTTT. Translated: CASSRGGSNSPLHF. This chain connects TRBV9 to TRBJ1-6; no reliable D call. V was cut by 4 bases and J by 7 bases, with 12 bases left in between. The CDR3 totals 14 residues. The V gene's germline CDR1 is SGDLS and CDR2 YYNGEE.

On this clonotype itself: A read error may account for a junction end that differs from germline. The rearrangement uses TRBV10-3 and TRBJ1-5; maybe TRBD1 (5 bases). There are 17 residues in the CDR3. Germline values: CDR1 ENHRY, CDR2 SYGVKD. Here the CDR3 reads CASSVRPETGSNQPQHF. The DNA for the CDR3 is TGTGCCAGCAGTGTTCGGCCGGAAACAGGTAGCAATCAGCCCCAGCATTTT.

V gene TRBV10-3 combines with J gene TRBJ1-4; 8 nucleotides line up with TRBD1. This CDR3 is 15 amino acids long. V gave up 0 bases and J gave up 8 bases; unmatched junction bases: 5. Germline V gene data show CDR1 as ENHRY and CDR2 as SYGVKD. The CDR3 region is CAISESTGVVEKLFF. The CDR3, as DNA: TGTGCCATCAGTGAGTCGACAGGGGTAGTGGAAAAACTGTTTTTT.

This clonotype has a count of ten or more. This rearrangement joins TRBV6-1 to TRBJ1-2; a weak D match, TRBD1 (5 bases). The germline V gene encodes CDR1 MNHNS and CDR2 SASEGT. The CDR3 contains 12 residues. V lost 5 bases, J lost 10 bases, and 14 bases lay in between. The CDR3 is CASSTAGTDYTF. The CDR3 nucleotides are TGTGCCAGCAGTACAGCCGGGACCGACTACACCTTC.

There are many counts of this clonotype. V gene TRBV20-1 combines with J gene TRBJ2-7; TRBD2 agrees at 8 bases. CDR1 DFQATT and CDR2 SNEGSKA come from the germline V gene (reference sequence). The CDR3 has 14 residues. V dropped 0 bases and J dropped 8; count of bases not matched to a gene: 9. The CDR3 region has the DNA TGCAGTGCTAGAGATTCGGGGGGGCCCGTGAAGCAGTACTTC. It is translated as CSARDSGGPVKQYF.